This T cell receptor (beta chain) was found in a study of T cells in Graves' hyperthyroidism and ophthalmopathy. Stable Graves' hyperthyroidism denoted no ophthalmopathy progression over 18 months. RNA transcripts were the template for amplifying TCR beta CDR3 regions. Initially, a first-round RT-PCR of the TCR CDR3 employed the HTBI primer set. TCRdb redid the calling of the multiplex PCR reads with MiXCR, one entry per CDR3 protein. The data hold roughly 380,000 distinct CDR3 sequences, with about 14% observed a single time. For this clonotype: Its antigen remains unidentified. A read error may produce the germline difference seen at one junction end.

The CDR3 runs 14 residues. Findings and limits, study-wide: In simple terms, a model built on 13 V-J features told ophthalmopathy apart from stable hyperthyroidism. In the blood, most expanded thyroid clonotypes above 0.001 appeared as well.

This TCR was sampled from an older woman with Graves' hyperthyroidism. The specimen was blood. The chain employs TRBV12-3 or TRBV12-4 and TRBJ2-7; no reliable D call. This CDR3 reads CASSLVPNSYEQYF. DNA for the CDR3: TGTGCCAGCAGCTTAGTCCCGAACTCCTACGAGCAGTACTTC.